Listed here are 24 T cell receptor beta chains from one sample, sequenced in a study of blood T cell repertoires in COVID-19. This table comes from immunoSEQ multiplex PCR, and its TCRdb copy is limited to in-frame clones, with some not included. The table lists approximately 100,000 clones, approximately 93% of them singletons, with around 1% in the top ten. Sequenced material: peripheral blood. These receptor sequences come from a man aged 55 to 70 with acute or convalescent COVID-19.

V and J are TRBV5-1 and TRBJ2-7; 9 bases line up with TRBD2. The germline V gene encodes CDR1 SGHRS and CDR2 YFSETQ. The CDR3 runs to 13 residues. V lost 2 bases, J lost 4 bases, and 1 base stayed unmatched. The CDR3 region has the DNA TGCGCCAGCAGCTTCACTAGCGGGTACGAGCAGTACGTC. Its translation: CASSFTSGYEQYV.

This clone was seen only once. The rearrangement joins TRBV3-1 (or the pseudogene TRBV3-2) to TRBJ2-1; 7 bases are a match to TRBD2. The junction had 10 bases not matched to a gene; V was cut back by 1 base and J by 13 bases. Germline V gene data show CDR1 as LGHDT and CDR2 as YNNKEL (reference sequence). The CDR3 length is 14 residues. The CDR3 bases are TGTGCCAGCAGCCAAGTCCGAAGCGGGAATAACCAGTTCTTC. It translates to CASSQVRSGNNQFF.

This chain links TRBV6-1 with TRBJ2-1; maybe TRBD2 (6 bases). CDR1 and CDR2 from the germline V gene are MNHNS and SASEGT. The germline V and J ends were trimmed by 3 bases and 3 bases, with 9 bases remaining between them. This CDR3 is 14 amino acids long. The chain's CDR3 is CASSDLSGYNEQFF. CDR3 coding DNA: TGTGCCAGCAGTGACCTTAGCGGCTACAATGAGCAGTTCTTC.

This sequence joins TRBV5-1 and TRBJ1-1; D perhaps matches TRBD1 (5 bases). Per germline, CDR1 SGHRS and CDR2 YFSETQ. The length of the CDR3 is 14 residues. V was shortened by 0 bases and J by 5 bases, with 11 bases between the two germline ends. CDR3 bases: TGCGCCAGCAGCTTGGACAGGACCTATACTGAAGCTTTCTTT. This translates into CASSLDRTYTEAFF.

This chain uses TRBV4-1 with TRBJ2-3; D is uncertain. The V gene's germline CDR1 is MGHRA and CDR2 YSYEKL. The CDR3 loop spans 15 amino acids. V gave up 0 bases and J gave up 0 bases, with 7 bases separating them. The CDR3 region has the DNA TGCGCCAGCAGCCAAGATCCGACAAGCACAGATACGCAGTATTTT. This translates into CASSQDPTSTDTQYF.

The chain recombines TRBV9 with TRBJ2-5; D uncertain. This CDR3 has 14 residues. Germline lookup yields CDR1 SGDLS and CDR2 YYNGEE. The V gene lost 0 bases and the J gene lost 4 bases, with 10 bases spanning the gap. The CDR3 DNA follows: TGTGCCAGCAGCGTAGCGGTGTCGGGAGAGACCCAGTACTTC. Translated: CASSVAVSGETQYF.

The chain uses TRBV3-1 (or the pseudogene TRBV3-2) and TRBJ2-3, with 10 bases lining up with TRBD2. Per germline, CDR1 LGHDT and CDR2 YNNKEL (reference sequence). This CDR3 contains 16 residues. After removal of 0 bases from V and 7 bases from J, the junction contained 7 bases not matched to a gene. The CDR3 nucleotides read TGTGCCAGCAGCCAAGAAGGCAGCGGGAGGGCACATACGCAGTATTTT. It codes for CASSQEGSGRAHTQYF.

DNA of the CDR3: TGTGCCAGCAGTTCCACAACTAGCGGGTTCAACAATGAGCAGTTCTTC. Amino acids: CASSSTTSGFNNEQFF. This rearrangement joins TRBV6-5 to TRBJ2-1; TRBD2 matches at 9 bases. The CDR3 covers 16 residues. Germline CDR1 is MNHEY and CDR2 is SVGAGI. Unmatched junction bases numbered 9, after V lost 4 bases and J lost 5 bases.

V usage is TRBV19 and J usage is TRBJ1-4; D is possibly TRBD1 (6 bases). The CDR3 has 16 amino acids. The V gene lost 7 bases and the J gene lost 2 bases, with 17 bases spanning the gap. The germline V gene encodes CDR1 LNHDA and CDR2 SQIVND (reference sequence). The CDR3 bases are TGTGCCAGTATGGGACGACAGGATGGCACTAATGAAAAACTGTTTTTT. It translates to CASMGRQDGTNEKLFF.

The CDR3 is CASMGGLAGGRNEQFF. The CDR3 region has the DNA TGTGCCAGTATGGGGGGTCTAGCGGGAGGGCGGAATGAGCAGTTCTTC. This chain uses TRBV19 with TRBJ2-1; 12 bases fit TRBD2. V gave up 7 bases and J gave up 7 bases; unmatched junction bases: 11. Germline lookup yields CDR1 LNHDA and CDR2 SQIVND (reference sequence). The CDR3 consists of 16 residues.

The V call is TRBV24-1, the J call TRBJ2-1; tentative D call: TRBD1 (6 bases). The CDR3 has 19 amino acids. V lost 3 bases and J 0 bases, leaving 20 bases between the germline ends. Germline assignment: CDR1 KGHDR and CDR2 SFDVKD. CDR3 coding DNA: TGTGCCACCAGTGATGCTCCGGGGACACCTGGGAGCTCCTACAATGAGCAGTTCTTC. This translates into CATSDAPGTPGSSYNEQFF.

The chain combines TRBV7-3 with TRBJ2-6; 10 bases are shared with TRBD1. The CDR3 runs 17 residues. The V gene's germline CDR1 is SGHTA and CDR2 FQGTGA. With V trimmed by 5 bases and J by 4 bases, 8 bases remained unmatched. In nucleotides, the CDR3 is TGTGCCAGCAGCCCCGGGACAGGGGTTAAAGGGGCCAACGTCCTGACTTTC. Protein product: CASSPGTGVKGANVLTF.

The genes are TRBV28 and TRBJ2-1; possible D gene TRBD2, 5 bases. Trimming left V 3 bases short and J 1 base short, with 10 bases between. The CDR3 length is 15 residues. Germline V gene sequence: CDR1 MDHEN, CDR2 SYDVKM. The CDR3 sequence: CASSLDSRSYNEQFF. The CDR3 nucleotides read TGTGCCAGCAGTTTGGACTCCCGATCCTACAATGAGCAGTTCTTC.

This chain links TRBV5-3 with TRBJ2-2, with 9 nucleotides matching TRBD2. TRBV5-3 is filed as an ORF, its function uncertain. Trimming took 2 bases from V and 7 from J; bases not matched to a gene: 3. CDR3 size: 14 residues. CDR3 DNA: TGTGCCAGAAGCTTACCTAGCGGGGACGGGGAGCTGTTTTTT. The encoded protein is CARSLPSGDGELFF.

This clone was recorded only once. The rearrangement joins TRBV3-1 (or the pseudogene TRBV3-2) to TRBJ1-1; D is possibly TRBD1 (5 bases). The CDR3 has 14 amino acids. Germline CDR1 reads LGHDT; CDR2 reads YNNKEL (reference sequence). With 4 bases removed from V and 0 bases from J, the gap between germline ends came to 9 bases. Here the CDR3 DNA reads TGTGCCAGCAGCCGGATGACAGTGAACACTGAAGCTTTCTTT. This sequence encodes CASSRMTVNTEAFF.

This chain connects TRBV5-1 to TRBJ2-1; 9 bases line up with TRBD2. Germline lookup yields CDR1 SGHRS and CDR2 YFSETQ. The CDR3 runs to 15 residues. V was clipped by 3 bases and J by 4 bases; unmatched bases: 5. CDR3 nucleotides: TGCGCCAGCAGCTCGCAGACTAGCGGATACAATGAGCAGTTCTTC. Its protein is CASSSQTSGYNEQFF.

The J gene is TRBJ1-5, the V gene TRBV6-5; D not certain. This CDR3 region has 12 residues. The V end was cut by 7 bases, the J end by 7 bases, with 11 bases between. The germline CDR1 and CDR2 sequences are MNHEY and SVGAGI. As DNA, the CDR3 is TGTGCCAGCATTAGCCCGGGACAGCCCCAGCATTTT. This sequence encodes CASISPGQPQHF.

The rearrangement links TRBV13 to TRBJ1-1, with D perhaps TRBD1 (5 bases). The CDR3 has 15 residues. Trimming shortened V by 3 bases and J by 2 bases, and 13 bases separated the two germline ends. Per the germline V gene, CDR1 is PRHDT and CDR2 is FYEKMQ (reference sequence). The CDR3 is CASSFDRWGNTEAFF. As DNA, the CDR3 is TGTGCCAGCAGCTTCGACAGATGGGGAAACACTGAAGCTTTCTTT.

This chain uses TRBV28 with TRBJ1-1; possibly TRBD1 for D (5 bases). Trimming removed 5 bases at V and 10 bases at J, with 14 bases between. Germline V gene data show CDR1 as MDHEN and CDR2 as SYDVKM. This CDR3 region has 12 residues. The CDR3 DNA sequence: TGTGCCAGCAGTCAGGGCCCAATACCAGCTTTCTTT. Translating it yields CASSQGPIPAFF.

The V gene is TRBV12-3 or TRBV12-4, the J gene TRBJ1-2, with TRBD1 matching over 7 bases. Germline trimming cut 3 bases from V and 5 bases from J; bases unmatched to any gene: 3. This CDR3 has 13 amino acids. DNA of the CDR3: TGTGCCAGCAGTTTGGCAGGGGGGTATGGCTACACCTTC. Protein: CASSLAGGYGYTF.

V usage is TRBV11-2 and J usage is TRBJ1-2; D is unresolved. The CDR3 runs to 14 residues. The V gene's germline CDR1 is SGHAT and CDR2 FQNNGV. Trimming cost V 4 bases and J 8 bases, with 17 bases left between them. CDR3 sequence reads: CASSSGVGAGGYTF. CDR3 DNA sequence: TGTGCCAGCAGCTCCGGTGTGGGCGCGGGGGGCTACACCTTC.

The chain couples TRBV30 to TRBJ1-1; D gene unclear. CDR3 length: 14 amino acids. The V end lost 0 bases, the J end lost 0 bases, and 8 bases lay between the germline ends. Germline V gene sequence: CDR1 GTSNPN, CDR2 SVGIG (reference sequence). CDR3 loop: CAWSVWAVNTEAFF. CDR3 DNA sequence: TGTGCCTGGAGTGTGTGGGCTGTGAACACTGAAGCTTTCTTT.

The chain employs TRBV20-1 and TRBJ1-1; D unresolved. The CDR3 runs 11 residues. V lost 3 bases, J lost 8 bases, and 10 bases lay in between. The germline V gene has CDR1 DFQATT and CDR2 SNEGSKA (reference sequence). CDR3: CSASGSGEAFF. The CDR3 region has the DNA TGCAGTGCTAGTGGTAGCGGGGAAGCTTTCTTT.

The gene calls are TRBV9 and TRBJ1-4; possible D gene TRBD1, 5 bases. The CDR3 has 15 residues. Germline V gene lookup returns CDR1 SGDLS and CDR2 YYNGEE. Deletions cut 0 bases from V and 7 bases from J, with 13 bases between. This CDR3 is CASSVGIGEVEKLFF. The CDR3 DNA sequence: TGTGCCAGCAGCGTAGGTATAGGGGAGGTTGAAAAACTGTTTTTT.